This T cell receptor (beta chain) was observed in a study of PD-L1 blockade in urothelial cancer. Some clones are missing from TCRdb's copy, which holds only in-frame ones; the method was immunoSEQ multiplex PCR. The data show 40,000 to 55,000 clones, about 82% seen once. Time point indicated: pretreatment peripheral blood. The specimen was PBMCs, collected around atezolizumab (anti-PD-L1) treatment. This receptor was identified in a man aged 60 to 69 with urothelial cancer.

CDR3 sequence: CASSVEETGFSDTQYF. The DNA for the CDR3 is TGTGCCAGCAGCGTAGAAGAGACAGGGTTTTCAGATACGCAGTATTTT. The chain combines TRBV9 with TRBJ2-3; TRBD1 matches at 7 bases. CDR1 and CDR2 (germline): SGDLS, YYNGEE. The V segment lost 0 bases and the J segment 4 bases; nucleotides outside the gene matches: 8. The CDR3 sequence is 16 residues long.